This passage covers 25 T cell receptor beta chains from one sample sequenced in a study of cytomegalovirus exposure and HLA in healthy donors. A multiplex PCR was run with 60 Vbeta primers and 13 Jbeta primers. Method: immunoSEQ multiplex PCR; TCRdb's copy keeps in-frame clones and lacks some. Of over 120,000 clones listed, 78% are singletons. Source material: PBMCs. These receptor sequences come from a woman younger than 35 in good health and CMV-seropositive.

V gene TRBV7-2 combines with J gene TRBJ2-1; 15 nucleotides match TRBD2. This CDR3 spans 19 amino acids. Looked up from germline, CDR1 is SGHTA and CDR2 is FQGNSA. The ends lost 5 bases at V and 5 bases at J; junction bases unmatched: 13. CDR3 in DNA: TGTGCCAGCAGCACGTTAAGGACTAGCGGGGGGGCATTCGACAATGAGCAGTTCTTC. Residues: CASSTLRTSGGAFDNEQFF.

V is TRBV6-5 and J is TRBJ1-4; 10 positions match TRBD1. The CDR3 covers 15 residues. Germline V gene data show CDR1 as MNHEY and CDR2 as SVGAGI. J lost 8 bases, V lost 6 bases, and 9 bases had no gene match. CDR3 DNA sequence: TGTGCCAGCAGACGGGACAGGGGCGACAAAGAAAAACTGTTTTTT. Protein: CASRRDRGDKEKLFF.

This chain joins TRBV7-6 and TRBJ1-2; the D is unclear. Germline values: CDR1 SGHVS, CDR2 FNYEAQ. This CDR3 has 13 residues. The germline V and J ends were trimmed by 2 bases and 4 bases, with 8 bases remaining between them. The CDR3 nucleotides read TGTGCCAGCAGCTTAAGCACGAGCTATGGCTACACCTTC. This gives the protein CASSLSTSYGYTF. The whole variable domain, remainder taken from reference TRBV7-6 and TRBJ1-2, is GAGVSQSPRYKVTKRGQDVALRCDPISGHVSLYWYRQALGQGPEFLTYFNYEAQQDKSGLPNDRFSAERPEGSISTLTIQRTEQRDSAMYRCASSLSTSYGYTFGSGTRLTVV.

The V call is TRBV10-2, the J call TRBJ1-5; possibly TRBD1 for D (6 bases). CDR3 length equals 13 residues. Trimming removed 8 bases from V and 7 bases from J, with 15 bases in between. Per the germline V gene, CDR1 is WSHSY and CDR2 is SAAADI. The CDR3 DNA reads TGCGCCAGCGGGCAGGGGTCATGGCAGCCCCAGCATTTT. As protein: CASGQGSWQPQHF.

The chain recombines TRBV10-2 with TRBJ2-1; 7 nucleotides agree with TRBD2. The CDR3 runs to 14 residues. CDR1 is WSHSY and CDR2 is SAAADI in the germline V gene. V shed 8 bases, J shed 8 bases, and the junction held 12 bases outside the gene matches. CDR3 sequence: CASGSGGWGDEQFF. CDR3 coding DNA: TGCGCCAGCGGTTCGGGGGGATGGGGCGATGAGCAGTTCTTC.

The genes are TRBV27 and TRBJ2-7, with TRBD2 as a possible D gene (7 bases). Looked up from germline, CDR1 is MNHEY and CDR2 is SMNVEV (reference sequence). The V gene lost 4 bases and the J gene lost 2 bases, with 21 bases spanning the gap. This CDR3 comprises 17 residues. The CDR3 loop reads CASSSKVYRGATYEQYF. The CDR3 DNA follows: TGTGCCAGCAGTTCTAAGGTCTATCGGGGGGCTACCTACGAGCAGTACTTC.

CDR3: CASSFPGQGVDTQYF. The CDR3 DNA sequence: TGTGCCAGCAGCTTTCCCGGACAGGGGGTGGATACGCAGTATTTT. The genes are TRBV7-9 and TRBJ2-3, with 10 bases aligning to TRBD1. There are 15 residues in the CDR3. CDR1 is SEHNR, CDR2 FQNEAQ, per germline (reference sequence). V lost 3 bases to trimming and J lost 6 bases; unmatched junction nucleotides: 6.

This chain links TRBV18 with TRBJ1-2; 7 bases are a match to TRBD1. After removal of 3 bases from V and 3 bases from J, the junction contained 1 base not matched to a gene. Germline assignment: CDR1 KGHSH and CDR2 LQKENI. The CDR3 spans 13 residues. The CDR3 loop reads CASSPGQYYGYTF. CDR3 nucleotide sequence: TGTGCCAGCTCACCGGGACAGTACTATGGCTACACCTTC.

J is TRBJ2-6 and V is TRBV7-2, with D possibly matching TRBD1 (5 bases). Trimming took off 4 bases at V and 0 bases at J, with 7 bases between the two ends. Germline V gives CDR1 SGHTA, CDR2 FQGNSA. This CDR3 is 15 amino acids long. The CDR3 bases are TGTGCCAGCAGCTCCGACAGCTCTGGGGCCAACGTCCTGACTTTC. Protein: CASSSDSSGANVLTF.

The rearrangement uses TRBV18 and TRBJ2-7; 8 bases align to TRBD1. Germline CDR1 and CDR2: KGHSH and LQKENI. CDR3 length equals 17 residues. J gave up 2 bases and V 1 base, and 10 bases lay outside the gene matches. CDR3: CASSPLKADRVAYEQYF. The DNA of the CDR3 is TGTGCCAGCTCACCACTAAAGGCGGACAGGGTGGCCTACGAGCAGTACTTC. The full variable domain, completed using reference TRBV18 and TRBJ2-7, is NAGVMQNPRHLVRRRGQEARLRCSPMKGHSHVYWYRQLPEEGLKFMVYLQKENIIDESGMPKERFSAEFPKEGPSILRIQQVVRGDSAAYFCASSPLKADRVAYEQYFGPGTRLTVT.

CDR3 sequence (DNA): TGTGCCAGCAGCTACGACAGGGGATCTTCAGGGGTCCAGTACTTC. This encodes CASSYDRGSSGVQYF. The chain links TRBV13 to TRBJ2-5; 8 nucleotides agree with TRBD1. This CDR3 spans 15 amino acids. Germline-derived CDR1 and CDR2 are PRHDT and FYEKMQ (reference sequence). The V gene end was trimmed by 4 bases and the J gene end by 10 bases; junction bases not matched to a gene: 14.

V and J are TRBV5-4 and TRBJ1-2, with 10 bases aligning to TRBD1. The CDR3 contains 15 residues. Germline CDR1 SGHNT, CDR2 YYREEE (reference sequence). V lost 3 bases to trimming and J lost 7 bases; unmatched junction nucleotides: 9. The CDR3 region is CASSSSGTGVSGYTF. The CDR3 coding sequence is TGTGCCAGCAGCTCCTCCGGGACAGGGGTATCTGGCTACACCTTC. The variable domain in full, completed from reference TRBV5-4 and TRBJ1-2, reads ETGVTQSPTHLIKTRGQQVTLRCSSQSGHNTVSWYQQALGQGPQFIFQYYREEENGRGNFPPRFSGLQFPNYSSELNVNALELDDSALYLCASSSSGTGVSGYTFGSGTRLTVV.

The rearrangement joins TRBV5-5 to TRBJ2-2; D is possibly TRBD1 (5 bases). Germline CDR1 reads SGHKS; CDR2 reads YYEKEE (reference sequence). The CDR3 spans 14 residues. V lost 5 bases to trimming and J lost 3 bases, with 11 bases between them. The CDR3, as DNA: TGTGCCAGCAGACGTGGCAGGGACACCGGGGAGCTGTTTTTT. Translation: CASRRGRDTGELFF.

This clone was found a few times. The CDR3, as DNA: TGTGCCAGCTCACTTGGGGACAGAGCTAACTATGGCTACACCTTC. Translation gives CASSLGDRANYGYTF. V gene TRBV18 combines with J gene TRBJ1-2; 7 nucleotides agree with TRBD1. The V segment lost 4 bases and the J segment 0 bases; nucleotides outside the gene matches: 5. The germline gives CDR1 KGHSH, CDR2 LQKENI. This CDR3 region has 15 residues.

The CDR3 DNA sequence: TGTGCCAGCTCACCAGGGCAGGGGACGAACACTGAAGCTTTCTTT. Translating gives CASSPGQGTNTEAFF. The rearrangement links TRBV18 to TRBJ1-1; weak D call: TRBD1 (6 bases). The CDR3 contains 15 residues. Germline values: CDR1 KGHSH, CDR2 LQKENI. Deletions cut 2 bases from V and 1 base from J, with 11 bases between.

The chain carries TRBV7-2 and TRBJ2-1; the match to TRBD2 covers 13 bases. V was clipped by 5 bases and J by 12 bases; unmatched bases: 10. In germline, CDR1 is SGHTA, CDR2 FQGNSA. The CDR3 consists of 15 residues. CDR3 residues: CASSRTSGGPRGQFF. CDR3 nucleotide sequence: TGTGCCAGCAGCCGGACTAGCGGGGGCCCTAGGGGGCAGTTCTTC.

A single count supports this clone. The V gene is TRBV5-5, the J gene TRBJ2-7, with a possible D match to TRBD1 (6 bases). Germline-derived CDR1 and CDR2 are SGHKS and YYEKEE (reference sequence). The ends were cut back, 0 bases at V and 4 bases at J, with 8 bases in the middle. This CDR3 comprises 13 residues. The CDR3 sequence: CASSLGQEYEQYF. CDR3 coding DNA: TGTGCCAGCAGCTTGGGACAGGAGTACGAGCAGTACTTC.

This clone has a single count. V gene TRBV7-8 combines with J gene TRBJ1-6, with D unclear. The V gene's germline CDR1 is SGHVS and CDR2 FQNEAQ. V shed 5 bases and J shed 10 bases, with 15 bases lying between them. The CDR3 has 14 residues. The CDR3 sequence: CASSPEEKRSPLHF. As DNA, the CDR3 is TGTGCCAGCAGCCCCGAGGAAAAACGGTCACCCCTCCACTTT.

This clone was seen more than once but under ten times. The V and J genes are TRBV5-1 and TRBJ2-1; 9 bases line up with TRBD2. The length of the CDR3 is 16 residues. V was clipped by 1 base and J by 4 bases; unmatched bases: 6. Germline V lookup: CDR1 SGHRS, CDR2 YFSETQ. The CDR3 DNA is TGCGCCAGCAGCTTGTTAGCGGGGGCGGGGTACAATGAGCAGTTCTTC. It is translated as CASSLLAGAGYNEQFF. The complete variable domain, with remaining parts taken from reference TRBV5-1 and TRBJ2-1, reads KAGVTQTPRYLIKTRGQQVTLSCSPISGHRSVSWYQQTPGQGLQFLFEYFSETQRNKGNFPGRFSGRQFSNSRSEMNVSTLELGDSALYLCASSLLAGAGYNEQFFGPGTRLTVL.

This chain links TRBV30 with TRBJ1-2; D gene unclear. The germline V gene encodes CDR1 GTSNPN and CDR2 SVGIG (reference sequence). V lost 3 bases to trimming and J lost 3 bases, with 5 bases between them. This CDR3 comprises 11 residues. The DNA for the CDR3 is TGTGCCTGGAGCATTGACTATGGCTACACCTTC. It yields the protein CAWSIDYGYTF.

The J gene is TRBJ2-7, the V gene TRBV27, with 7 bases lining up with TRBD2. The CDR3 runs 15 residues. The J segment lost 0 bases and the V segment lost 4 bases, leaving 6 bases of the junction unmatched. The germline gives CDR1 MNHEY, CDR2 SMNVEV (reference sequence). In DNA, the CDR3 is TGTGCCAGCAGTTGGATCCCGGGGGGCTCCTACGAGCAGTACTTC. Translated: CASSWIPGGSYEQYF.

V usage is TRBV10-2 and J usage is TRBJ2-7, with D perhaps matching TRBD2 (6 bases). The V gene's germline CDR1 is WSHSY and CDR2 SAAADI. Between the trimmed V and J ends, which lost 0 bases and 6 bases, there was a span of 9 bases. This CDR3 spans 13 amino acids. This chain's CDR3 is CASSESRGGEQYF. The DNA of the CDR3 is TGCGCCAGCAGTGAGTCTAGGGGAGGCGAGCAGTACTTC.

The sample holds one count of this clone. This chain connects TRBV6-5 to TRBJ1-2; 8 nucleotides align to TRBD1. V was pared by 4 bases and J by 0 bases, with 4 bases of the junction left unmatched. The CDR3 has 15 residues. Germline values: CDR1 MNHEY, CDR2 SVGAGI. CDR3 sequence reads: CASSSQGATNYGYTF. The CDR3 nucleotides are TGTGCCAGCAGTTCTCAGGGGGCAACTAACTATGGCTACACCTTC.

The V gene is TRBV19, the J gene TRBJ2-3, with TRBD1 identical over 7 bases. There are 15 residues in the CDR3. Per germline, CDR1 LNHDA and CDR2 SQIVND (reference sequence). V gave up 4 bases and J gave up 0 bases; unmatched junction bases: 4. CDR3 protein: CASSTRDRSTDTQYF. The CDR3 DNA reads TGTGCCAGTAGTACCCGGGACAGAAGCACAGATACGCAGTATTTT.

This chain links TRBV10-1 with TRBJ1-1, with TRBD1 matching 10 bases. CDR3 length equals 19 residues. The ends lost 5 bases at V and 0 bases at J; junction bases unmatched: 15. Germline CDR1 and CDR2: WNHNN and SYGVQD (reference sequence). CDR3 coding DNA: TGCGCCAGCAGTAAATCCTCCGGGACAGGGGCTCTAATGAACACTGAAGCTTTCTTT. This codes for CASSKSSGTGALMNTEAFF.